Presented here are 32 T cell receptor beta chains from one specimen sequenced in a study of neoadjuvant anti-PD-1 for oral cavity cancer. Only in-frame clones appear in the TCRdb table, and some are missing; sequencing was by immunoSEQ multiplex PCR. The sample yields 68,000 or so clones, roughly 85% seen once. Time point noted: after neoadjuvant nivolumab, at surgical resection. The source was PBMCs, collected after nivolumab (anti-PD-1) treatment. The receptors derive from a person between 40 and 80 years old with oral cavity squamous cell carcinoma.

This chain links TRBV15 with TRBJ1-2, with D unresolved. CDR3 length: 12 residues. Per germline, CDR1 LNHNV and CDR2 YYDKDF (reference sequence). The V end was cut by 0 bases, the J end by 8 bases, with 7 bases between. The CDR3 loop is CATSRDHTGYTF. The CDR3 region has the DNA TGTGCCACCAGCAGAGATCACACCGGCTACACCTTC.

The J gene is TRBJ1-2, the V gene TRBV7-2; 7 bases align to TRBD1. CDR1 is SGHTA, CDR2 FQGNSA, per germline. The CDR3 is 16 residues long. After removal of 0 bases from V and 8 bases from J, the junction contained 12 bases not matched to a gene. CDR3 DNA: TGTGCCAGCAGCTTAGCTGGCGCTTGGGACAGCCAAGGCTACACCTTC. It translates to CASSLAGAWDSQGYTF.

V gene TRBV4-2 combines with J gene TRBJ1-4, with D perhaps TRBD1 (6 bases). V lost 4 bases and J lost 8, with 14 bases in between. Germline lookup yields CDR1 LGHNA and CDR2 YNFKEQ. The CDR3 totals 14 residues. CDR3 residues: CASSPTGTYEKLFF. The CDR3 coding sequence is TGTGCCAGCAGCCCTACAGGGACATACGAAAAACTGTTTTTT.

V gene TRBV7-3 combines with J gene TRBJ2-1; 10 bases match TRBD2. The germline gives CDR1 SGHTA, CDR2 FQGTGA. This CDR3 contains 16 residues. Trimming removed 0 bases from V and 8 bases from J; junction bases left unmatched: 7. The CDR3 loop is CASSLTGASGSYEQFF. Here the CDR3 DNA reads TGTGCCAGCAGCTTAACGGGGGCTAGCGGGAGTTATGAGCAGTTCTTC. Full variable domain (remainder filled in from reference TRBV7-3 and TRBJ2-1): GAGVSQTPSNKVTEKGKYVELRCDPISGHTALYWYRQSLGQGPEFLIYFQGTGAADDSGLPNDRFFAVRPEGSVSTLKIQRTERGDSAVYLCASSLTGASGSYEQFFGPGTRLTVL.

The chain is built from TRBV13 and TRBJ2-1; TRBD2 agrees at 12 bases. The CDR3 runs 17 residues. V trimming: 4 bases; J trimming: 1 base; junction bases outside the gene matches: 5. The germline V gene encodes CDR1 PRHDT and CDR2 FYEKMQ (reference sequence). The CDR3 protein is CASSSPGTSGSYNEQFF. The CDR3 DNA reads TGTGCCAGCAGCTCCCCGGGGACTAGCGGGTCCTACAATGAGCAGTTCTTC.

CDR3 in DNA: TGTGCCAGCAGCTCGGGACTAGCGGGAAGCAATGAGCAGTTCTTC. This codes for CASSSGLAGSNEQFF. This chain links TRBV7-8 with TRBJ2-1, with 13 nucleotides matching TRBD2. The CDR3 has 15 residues. V lost 4 bases and J lost 6; bases outside the gene matches: 3. Germline V lookup: CDR1 SGHVS, CDR2 FQNEAQ. Using reference TRBV7-8 and TRBJ2-1 for the parts outside the CDR3, the full variable domain is GAGVSQSPRYKVAKRGQDVALRCDPISGHVSLFWYQQALGQGPEFLTYFQNEAQLDKSGLPSDRFFAERPEGSVSTLKIQRTQQEDSAVYLCASSSGLAGSNEQFFGPGTRLTVL.

The chain employs TRBV18 and TRBJ2-7, with D perhaps TRBD1 or TRBD2 (5 bases each). V was trimmed by 1 base and J by 5 bases, leaving 15 bases between them. The CDR3 totals 15 residues. Germline V lookup: CDR1 KGHSH, CDR2 LQKENI. In DNA form, the CDR3 reads TGTGCCAGCTCACCACGGAGGCAGGGTGAAGACGAGCAGTACTTC. Amino acids: CASSPRRQGEDEQYF.

The V gene is TRBV6-1, the J gene TRBJ1-5; D is unclear. V lost 3 bases, J lost 7 bases, and 7 bases lay in between. This CDR3 is built from 12 residues. Germline CDR1 and CDR2: MNHNS and SASEGT. The CDR3 DNA sequence: TGTGCCAGCAGTGACCCAGTCCAGCCCCAGCATTTT. This encodes CASSDPVQPQHF.

V usage is TRBV7-9 and J usage is TRBJ1-2, with D perhaps TRBD1 (5 bases). Germline V CDR1 and CDR2: SEHNR, FQNEAQ (reference sequence). The length of the CDR3 is 13 residues. V was cut by 5 bases and J by 4 bases, with 11 bases left in between. The CDR3: CASSPQQAYGYTF. CDR3 bases: TGTGCCAGCAGCCCACAACAGGCCTATGGCTACACCTTC. The whole variable domain, filled in from reference TRBV7-9 and TRBJ1-2, reads DTGVSQNPRHKITKRGQNVTFRCDPISEHNRLYWYRQTLGQGPEFLTYFQNEAQLEKSRLLSDRFSAERPKGSFSTLEIQRTEQGDSAMYLCASSPQQAYGYTFGSGTRLTVV.

The gene calls are TRBV28 and TRBJ2-2; 9 bases line up with TRBD1. Trimming at V came to 9 bases and at J to 3 bases, leaving 8 bases not matched to a gene. This CDR3 spans 15 amino acids. Germline CDR1 MDHEN, CDR2 SYDVKM. The CDR3 coding sequence is TGTGCCAGTCGTACAGGGGGCGGGGACACCGGGGAGCTGTTTTTT. It encodes CASRTGGGDTGELFF.

The chain employs TRBV30 and TRBJ1-3; D might be TRBD1 (6 bases). CDR1 is GTSNPN and CDR2 is SVGIG in the germline V gene (reference sequence). There are 15 residues in the CDR3. The V end lost 4 bases, the J end lost 0 bases, and 13 bases lay between the germline ends. CDR3 DNA: TGTGCCTGGAATAGAAAAGGGGGCTCTGGAAACACCATATATTTT. Protein sequence: CAWNRKGGSGNTIYF.

V gene TRBV7-2 combines with J gene TRBJ2-1; TRBD2 agrees at 7 bases. The CDR3 contains 15 residues. The ends lost 1 base at V and 4 bases at J; junction bases unmatched: 4. Germline V gives CDR1 SGHTA, CDR2 FQGNSA. CDR3 DNA sequence: TGTGCCAGCAGCTTAGGGGGGGGACTATACAATGAGCAGTTCTTC. Its protein product is CASSLGGGLYNEQFF.

The CDR3 DNA follows: TGTGCCAGCAGCGTAGCTGGGGCAGGGGTTTACAATGAGCAGTTCTTC. As protein: CASSVAGAGVYNEQFF. The chain uses TRBV9 and TRBJ2-1; maybe TRBD1 (6 bases). Germline loops: CDR1 SGDLS, CDR2 YYNGEE. This CDR3 is built from 16 residues. V lost 0 bases and J lost 4, with 14 bases in between.

The V and J genes are TRBV5-1 and TRBJ1-1, with D possibly TRBD1 on 5 matching bases. Germline V gene lookup returns CDR1 SGHRS and CDR2 YFSETQ. The CDR3 covers 16 residues. V lost 0 bases to trimming and J lost 6 bases, with 18 bases between them. CDR3 amino acids: CASSLAGDHPEAEAFF. The CDR3 coding sequence is TGCGCCAGCAGCTTGGCTGGGGACCACCCGGAGGCTGAAGCTTTCTTT.

The chain carries TRBV6-1 and TRBJ1-5, with D possibly being TRBD1 (6 bases). The germline gives CDR1 MNHNS, CDR2 SASEGT. Trimming cost V 6 bases and J 0 bases, with 12 bases left between them. The CDR3 is made up of 15 amino acids. In DNA, the CDR3 is TGTGCCAGCAGCAGAGGACAGCCTAGCAATCAGCCCCAGCATTTT. It encodes CASSRGQPSNQPQHF.

This chain uses TRBV29-1 with TRBJ2-2; D is unresolved. This CDR3 comprises 12 residues. The V end was cut by 3 bases, the J end by 1 base, with 3 bases between. The germline gives CDR1 SQVTM, CDR2 ANQGSEA. Here the CDR3 reads CSVDGNTGELFF. The CDR3 nucleotides read TGCAGCGTTGACGGGAACACCGGGGAGCTGTTTTTT.

The rearrangement joins TRBV30 to TRBJ1-5, with TRBD1 identical over 7 bases. This CDR3 has 15 amino acids. J was trimmed by 4 bases and V by 4 bases; bases with no gene match: 10. Germline CDR1 reads GTSNPN; CDR2 reads SVGIG (reference sequence). The CDR3 DNA is TGTGCCTGGACCCTTCCGGGACAGAGGAATCAGCCCCAGCATTTT. It translates to CAWTLPGQRNQPQHF.

The rearrangement joins TRBV7-8 to TRBJ2-7; 11 bases agree with TRBD2. CDR1 SGHVS and CDR2 FQNEAQ come from the germline V gene. This CDR3 contains 15 residues. V was clipped by 4 bases and J by 3 bases; unmatched bases: 5. CDR3 residues: CASSSGLAGLYEQYF. Here the CDR3 DNA reads TGTGCCAGCAGCTCAGGACTAGCGGGCCTCTACGAGCAGTACTTC.

This clone has more than one count but fewer than ten. The V call is TRBV13, the J call TRBJ2-1; D is unclear. CDR1 is PRHDT and CDR2 is FYEKMQ in the germline V gene (reference sequence). Deletions cut 4 bases from V and 7 bases from J, with 14 bases between. The CDR3 extends over 14 amino acids. CDR3 sequence: CASSSSYSGNEQFF. CDR3 nucleotide sequence: TGTGCCAGCAGCTCCTCCTACTCCGGAAATGAGCAGTTCTTC.

This rearrangement joins TRBV30 to TRBJ2-1; D may be TRBD1 or TRBD2 (5 bases each). The CDR3 is 12 amino acids. From germline, CDR1 is GTSNPN and CDR2 SVGIG (reference sequence). V was shortened by 5 bases and J by 6 bases, with 11 bases between the two germline ends. The CDR3 DNA reads as TGTGCCTGGCAACCCGGGACCAATGAGCAGTTCTTC. It yields the protein CAWQPGTNEQFF.

The chain couples TRBV29-1 to TRBJ2-1; 7 bases match TRBD2. Germline V lookup: CDR1 SQVTM, CDR2 ANQGSEA. The CDR3 contains 17 residues. Trimming took 1 base from V and 8 from J; bases not matched to a gene: 17. The CDR3 DNA reads as TGCAGCGTTGAAGCCATCCCTATAGCGGGTGGGATCGATGAGCAGTTCTTC. Its translation is CSVEAIPIAGGIDEQFF.

The chain employs TRBV10-3 and TRBJ2-7, with 7 nucleotides matching TRBD2. V dropped 8 bases and J dropped 3; count of bases not matched to a gene: 7. The length of the CDR3 is 13 residues. Germline CDR1 is ENHRY and CDR2 is SYGVKD. Here the CDR3 reads CAIGERGGYEQYF. In DNA form, the CDR3 reads TGTGCCATCGGGGAGCGGGGAGGCTACGAGCAGTACTTC.

This sequence joins TRBV5-8 and TRBJ2-7; the D is unclear. V was trimmed by 0 bases and J by 2 bases, leaving 12 bases between them. Germline CDR1 SGHTS, CDR2 YDEGEE. The CDR3 has 15 amino acids. The CDR3 loop is CASSLGQTVTYEQYF. Here the CDR3 DNA reads TGTGCCAGCAGCTTGGGCCAGACTGTGACCTACGAGCAGTACTTC.

This clone was counted a single time. The CDR3 loop reads CASRNPGQETQYF. The DNA of the CDR3 is TGTGCCAGCAGGAACCCAGGCCAAGAGACCCAGTACTTC. The gene calls are TRBV6-1 and TRBJ2-5, with no clear D. CDR3 length: 13 amino acids. Germline-derived CDR1 and CDR2 are MNHNS and SASEGT. Trimming left V 6 bases short and J 1 base short, with 9 bases between.

In nucleotides, the CDR3 is TGTGCCTGGAGTGTAATCCCGGGTCGGGGCTACACCTTC. This codes for CAWSVIPGRGYTF. V and J are TRBV30 and TRBJ1-2; D ambiguous. The V end lost 0 bases, the J end lost 8 bases, and 13 bases lay between the germline ends. There are 13 residues in the CDR3. CDR1 is GTSNPN and CDR2 is SVGIG in the germline V gene (reference sequence).

This chain uses TRBV5-6 with TRBJ2-1; D perhaps matches TRBD1 (6 bases). This CDR3 is 12 amino acids long. With 1 base removed from V and 9 bases from J, the gap between germline ends came to 8 bases. Germline CDR1 reads SGHDT; CDR2 reads YYEEEE. CDR3 sequence (DNA): TGTGCCAGCAGCTTGACAGGGTTTGAGCAGTTCTTC. Protein product: CASSLTGFEQFF.

The J gene is TRBJ2-2, the V gene TRBV6-1; maybe TRBD1 (5 bases). This CDR3 is 15 amino acids long. The ends were cut back, 2 bases at V and 5 bases at J, with 12 bases in the middle. In germline, CDR1 is MNHNS, CDR2 SASEGT. The CDR3 DNA is TGTGCCAGCAGTGAAAGCAGGGCTCGAACCGGGGAGCTGTTTTTT. It yields the protein CASSESRARTGELFF.

The chain couples TRBV19 to TRBJ1-2, with 7 positions matching TRBD1. The CDR3 is 12 amino acids. V was pared by 5 bases and J by 5 bases, with 2 bases of the junction left unmatched. Per germline, CDR1 LNHDA and CDR2 SQIVND (reference sequence). CDR3 amino acids: CASSLQGYGYTF. CDR3 nucleotide sequence: TGTGCCAGTAGTCTACAGGGGTATGGCTACACCTTC.

The chain employs TRBV5-6 and TRBJ2-1, with 7 bases lining up with TRBD2. V lost 3 bases and J lost 14; bases outside the gene matches: 5. Germline V gene data show CDR1 as SGHDT and CDR2 as YYEEEE. This CDR3 is built from 11 residues. CDR3 sequence reads: CASSSGTMEFF. The CDR3 DNA follows: TGTGCCAGCAGCTCCGGGACTATGGAGTTCTTC.

CDR3 bases: TGTGCCAGTAGTATATCCGGGGGTACGGATCAGCCCCAGCATTTT. Its protein product is CASSISGGTDQPQHF. The J gene is TRBJ1-5, the V gene TRBV19, with D possibly being TRBD1 (5 bases). This CDR3 spans 15 amino acids. Germline CDR1 is LNHDA and CDR2 is SQIVND (reference sequence). V was shortened by 2 bases and J by 5 bases, with 13 bases between the two germline ends.

CDR3 in amino acids: CASSPSGSSASYEQYF. CDR3 DNA: TGCGCCAGCAGCCCAAGCGGGAGTTCGGCTTCCTACGAGCAGTACTTC. The rearrangement links TRBV10-1 to TRBJ2-7; TRBD2 matches 8 bases. The CDR3 is 16 residues long. The germline V gene has CDR1 WNHNN and CDR2 SYGVQD (reference sequence). J gave up 1 base and V 6 bases, and 11 bases lay outside the gene matches.

The chain carries TRBV7-8 and TRBJ1-1; maybe TRBD1 (5 bases). Germline loops: CDR1 SGHVS, CDR2 FQNEAQ. V was trimmed by 5 bases and J by 1 base, leaving 8 bases between them. This CDR3 has 13 residues. The CDR3 region has the DNA TGTGCCAGCAGCAGGGGTGGGAACACTGAAGCTTTCTTT. This encodes CASSRGGNTEAFF. Complete variable domain (other parts from reference TRBV7-8 and TRBJ1-1): GAGVSQSPRYKVAKRGQDVALRCDPISGHVSLFWYQQALGQGPEFLTYFQNEAQLDKSGLPSDRFFAERPEGSVSTLKIQRTQQEDSAVYLCASSRGGNTEAFFGQGTRLTVV.